These 25 T cell receptor beta chains came from one sample sequenced in a study of blood T cell repertoires in COVID-19. Using immunoSEQ multiplex PCR, the repertoire was profiled, and TCRdb retains in-frame clones only, with some absent. This sample has 200,000 to 300,000 clones, with around four fifths found just once. Sequenced input: peripheral blood. These receptors originate from a man between 60 and 75 years old with acute or convalescent COVID-19.

This clone has only one observation. The chain recombines TRBV28 with TRBJ1-5; D is possibly TRBD1 (6 bases). Trimming took 7 bases from V and 2 from J, leaving 24 bases between them. The CDR3 loop spans 18 amino acids. The V gene's germline CDR1 is MDHEN and CDR2 SYDVKM. CDR3 protein: CASNPAQGIDVGNQPQHF. DNA of the CDR3: TGTGCCAGCAACCCCGCGCAGGGGATAGACGTTGGCAATCAGCCCCAGCATTTT. Using reference TRBV28 and TRBJ1-5 for the parts outside the CDR3, the full variable domain is DVKVTQSSRYLVKRTGEKVFLECVQDMDHENMFWYRQDPGLGLRLIYFSYDVKMKEKGDIPEGYSVSREKKERFSLILESASTNQTSMYLCASNPAQGIDVGNQPQHFGDGTRLSIL.

The chain combines TRBV7-8 with TRBJ1-5; TRBD1 matches at 8 bases. The CDR3 length is 15 residues. The V and J ends lost 5 bases and 5 bases, in that order; junction bases with no gene match: 8. Germline CDR1 is SGHVS and CDR2 is FQNEAQ. The DNA for the CDR3 is TGTGCCAGCAGCCGAGCGACAGGGGTGCATCAGCCCCAGCATTTT. Its protein is CASSRATGVHQPQHF.

This chain uses TRBV18 with TRBJ2-5; D may be TRBD1 (7 bases). The V end lost 6 bases, the J end lost 4 bases, and 12 bases lay between the germline ends. Germline CDR1 reads KGHSH; CDR2 reads LQKENI. The CDR3 length is 13 residues. CDR3 DNA sequence: TGTGCCAGCTCGCAGGGGGGATCAGAGACCCAGTACTTC. This codes for CASSQGGSETQYF.

The CDR3 nucleotides read TGTGCCAGCAGCCCGTCCTACGAGCAGTACTTC. Its protein product is CASSPSYEQYF. The chain employs TRBV9 and TRBJ2-7; unclear D gene. From germline, CDR1 is SGDLS and CDR2 YYNGEE. The V gene lost 4 bases and the J gene lost 1 base, with 3 bases spanning the gap. This CDR3 comprises 11 residues.

The gene calls are TRBV13 and TRBJ2-7; tentatively, D is TRBD1 (5 bases). CDR1 and CDR2 from the germline V gene are PRHDT and FYEKMQ (reference sequence). The CDR3 is made up of 13 amino acids. V shed 1 base and J shed 1 base, with 5 bases lying between them. The CDR3, as DNA: TGTGCCAGCAGCTTAGAGGGGTCCTACGAGCAGTACTTC. Encoded protein: CASSLEGSYEQYF.

The gene calls are TRBV7-9 and TRBJ2-1; 8 bases fit TRBD2. Per germline, CDR1 SEHNR and CDR2 FQNEAQ (reference sequence). With V trimmed by 10 bases and J by 8 bases, 10 bases remained unmatched. This CDR3 has 13 amino acids. The CDR3 protein is CATGRGVDDEQFF. CDR3 coding DNA: TGTGCCACGGGGCGGGGGGTGGACGATGAGCAGTTCTTC.

This chain joins TRBV5-1 and TRBJ2-1; 10 bases are shared with TRBD2. Unmatched junction bases numbered 7, after V lost 4 bases and J lost 3 bases. Germline values: CDR1 SGHRS, CDR2 YFSETQ. The CDR3 totals 16 residues. The CDR3 loop is CASSLDTSGNYNEQFF. CDR3 DNA sequence: TGCGCCAGCAGCCTGGATACTAGCGGGAACTACAATGAGCAGTTCTTC.

This clone is a singleton in its sample. The chain joins TRBV18 to TRBJ2-1, with TRBD1 matching 11 bases. Germline trimming cut 2 bases from V and 2 bases from J; bases unmatched to any gene: 8. The V gene's germline CDR1 is KGHSH and CDR2 LQKENI. CDR3 length: 18 amino acids. The CDR3 DNA reads TGTGCCAGCTCACCATTCGATGCGGGACAGGGGGCCTACAATGAGCAGTTCTTC. Amino acids: CASSPFDAGQGAYNEQFF. Supplemented by reference TRBV18 and TRBJ2-1, the full variable domain reads NAGVMQNPRHLVRRRGQEARLRCSPMKGHSHVYWYRQLPEEGLKFMVYLQKENIIDESGMPKERFSAEFPKEGPSILRIQQVVRGDSAAYFCASSPFDAGQGAYNEQFFGPGTRLTVL.

The V gene is TRBV18, the J gene TRBJ2-7; the match to TRBD1 covers 9 bases. Germline CDR1 KGHSH, CDR2 LQKENI. The CDR3 is 15 residues long. J gave up 6 bases and V 3 bases, and 9 bases lay outside the gene matches. DNA of the CDR3: TGTGCCAGCTCACCGATCGCGGGACAGGGCCGCGAGCAGTACTTC. It codes for CASSPIAGQGREQYF.

This sequence joins TRBV18 and TRBJ2-1, with D maybe TRBD1 (6 bases). The CDR3 contains 15 residues. V was cut by 3 bases and J by 0 bases, with 9 bases left in between. Germline values: CDR1 KGHSH, CDR2 LQKENI. As DNA, the CDR3 is TGTGCCAGCTCACCCGGACAGAGCTCCTACAATGAGCAGTTCTTC. It codes for CASSPGQSSYNEQFF. Variable domain in full (rest from reference TRBV18 and TRBJ2-1): NAGVMQNPRHLVRRRGQEARLRCSPMKGHSHVYWYRQLPEEGLKFMVYLQKENIIDESGMPKERFSAEFPKEGPSILRIQQVVRGDSAAYFCASSPGQSSYNEQFFGPGTRLTVL.

This chain uses TRBV5-1 with TRBJ2-1, with D possibly matching TRBD2 (5 bases). The CDR3 consists of 17 residues. Trimming stripped 0 bases from V and 0 bases from J, with 13 bases between. CDR1 is SGHRS, CDR2 YFSETQ, per germline. The CDR3 is CASSLVGRRSSYNEQFF. DNA of the CDR3: TGCGCCAGCAGCTTGGTTGGCAGGAGGAGCTCCTACAATGAGCAGTTCTTC.

The V and J genes are TRBV30 and TRBJ1-5; TRBD1 aligns across 8 bases. V was clipped by 2 bases and J by 1 base; unmatched bases: 1. Germline assignment: CDR1 GTSNPN and CDR2 SVGIG (reference sequence). This CDR3 is 14 amino acids long. The CDR3 nucleotides read TGTGCCTGGAGTAGGACAGGGAGCAATCAGCCCCAGCATTTT. Its protein is CAWSRTGSNQPQHF.

The genes are TRBV15 and TRBJ1-3; D uncertain. The CDR3 sequence is 14 residues long. CDR1 and CDR2 (germline): LNHNV, YYDKDF (reference sequence). V was shortened by 7 bases and J by 0 bases, with 10 bases between the two germline ends. The CDR3, as DNA: TGTGCCACCAAGACTTCCTTCTCTGGAAACACCATATATTTT. Translation gives CATKTSFSGNTIYF.

The gene calls are TRBV11-2 and TRBJ2-2; TRBD1 matches 7 bases. The germline V gene has CDR1 SGHAT and CDR2 FQNNGV. The CDR3 runs 16 residues. The V and J ends lost 5 bases and 1 base, in that order; junction bases with no gene match: 7. Written as DNA, the CDR3 is TGTGCCAGCAGCCGTCTTAGGACAGGGAACACCGGGGAGCTGTTTTTT. Translated: CASSRLRTGNTGELFF.

CDR3 in amino acids: CASRLSGEGTGELFF. For the CDR3, the DNA is TGTGCCAGCAGATTGAGCGGGGAGGGCACCGGGGAGCTGTTTTTT. The chain has TRBV5-5 and TRBJ2-2; 7 nucleotides line up with TRBD2. Per the germline V gene, CDR1 is SGHKS and CDR2 is YYEKEE (reference sequence). This CDR3 is built from 15 residues. V was pared by 5 bases and J by 4 bases, with 8 bases of the junction left unmatched.

This rearrangement joins TRBV7-8 to TRBJ2-7, with D maybe TRBD1 (5 bases). The germline V and J ends were trimmed by 2 bases and 0 bases, with 8 bases remaining between them. This CDR3 comprises 14 residues. CDR1 SGHVS and CDR2 FQNEAQ come from the germline V gene. The DNA of the CDR3 is TGTGCCAGCAGCTTAACAGGTAGCTCCTACGAGCAGTACTTC. This translates into CASSLTGSSYEQYF.

For the CDR3, the DNA is TGTGCCTGGAGCGGCCAGGGAAATGAAAAACTGTTTTTT. This translates into CAWSGQGNEKLFF. This rearrangement joins TRBV30 to TRBJ1-4; TRBD1 is a possible D gene (5 bases). Germline V gives CDR1 GTSNPN, CDR2 SVGIG (reference sequence). The CDR3 covers 13 residues. Trimming removed 3 bases at V and 5 bases at J, with 10 bases between.

This clone was observed a handful of times. V is TRBV7-9 and J is TRBJ2-7, with D perhaps matching TRBD1 (6 bases). Trimming pared 1 base from V and 5 bases from J, leaving 12 bases between. Germline loops: CDR1 SEHNR, CDR2 FQNEAQ (reference sequence). The CDR3 has 14 amino acids. Here the CDR3 DNA reads TGTGCCAGCAGCTTAGGGGGGACATCTGACGAGCAGTACTTC. Translation gives CASSLGGTSDEQYF.

This sequence joins TRBV7-8 and TRBJ1-5; D ambiguous. Trimming took 3 bases from V and 2 from J, leaving 8 bases between them. The CDR3 runs to 14 residues. Germline V CDR1 and CDR2: SGHVS, FQNEAQ. The CDR3 region has the DNA TGTGCCAGCAGCTTCAGATCCCGCAATCAGCCCCAGCATTTT. Translated: CASSFRSRNQPQHF.

This clone has more than one count but fewer than ten. The V and J genes are TRBV29-1 and TRBJ2-7; D is perhaps TRBD2 (6 bases). The CDR3 consists of 14 residues. Per germline, CDR1 SQVTM and CDR2 ANQGSEA. Trimming removed 6 bases from V and 2 bases from J, with 17 bases in between. CDR3 nucleotide sequence: TGCAGCGTGAAGGGTCGGGACTCCACCTACGAGCAGTACTTC. Its protein product is CSVKGRDSTYEQYF.

This rearrangement joins TRBV5-1 to TRBJ1-3; 7 bases map to TRBD1. Germline V lookup: CDR1 SGHRS, CDR2 YFSETQ. The length of the CDR3 is 14 residues. J gave up 3 bases and V 8 bases, and 8 bases lay outside the gene matches. The CDR3 DNA is TGCGCCAGTTTCGACAGGGCTCGTGGAAACACCATATATTTT. Translating it yields CASFDRARGNTIYF.

The CDR3 spells CASSPGSGPFEQYF. The CDR3, as DNA: TGTGCCAGCTCACCAGGTTCAGGTCCTTTCGAGCAGTACTTC. V is TRBV18 and J is TRBJ2-7; D remains unclear. The germline V gene has CDR1 KGHSH and CDR2 LQKENI. Trimming cost V 2 bases and J 6 bases, with 14 bases left between them. The CDR3 is made up of 14 amino acids. The variable domain in full, completed from reference TRBV18 and TRBJ2-7, reads NAGVMQNPRHLVRRRGQEARLRCSPMKGHSHVYWYRQLPEEGLKFMVYLQKENIIDESGMPKERFSAEFPKEGPSILRIQQVVRGDSAAYFCASSPGSGPFEQYFGPGTRLTVT.

This clone was counted at least ten times. The sample contains more than one DNA sequence encoding this CDR3. This sequence joins TRBV18 and TRBJ2-7; the D gene is possibly TRBD1 (5 bases). The CDR3 is 14 residues long. The V gene lost 3 bases and the J gene lost 2 bases, with 11 bases spanning the gap. The germline V gene encodes CDR1 KGHSH and CDR2 LQKENI. In nucleotides, the CDR3 is TGTGCCAGCTCACCTCGTCAGGGAACCTACGAGCAGTACTTC. Translation gives CASSPRQGTYEQYF.

V gene TRBV7-6 combines with J gene TRBJ2-2; 12 bases are a match to TRBD1. The CDR3 is 17 amino acids. The V gene's germline CDR1 is SGHVS and CDR2 FNYEAQ. V trimming: 2 bases; J trimming: 6 bases; junction bases outside the gene matches: 7. CDR3 residues: CASSLSSGTGGPGELFF. Written as DNA, the CDR3 is TGTGCCAGCAGCTTAAGTTCGGGGACAGGGGGCCCCGGGGAGCTGTTTTTT.

The rearrangement uses TRBV7-9 and TRBJ1-2, with D possibly TRBD1 on 5 matching bases. The germline CDR1 and CDR2 sequences are SEHNR and FQNEAQ (reference sequence). The V and J ends lost 6 bases and 5 bases respectively, with 19 bases between them. The CDR3 spans 15 residues. The CDR3 protein is CASSVFLTAEYGYTF. The CDR3 region has the DNA TGTGCCAGCAGTGTGTTTTTGACAGCAGAATATGGCTACACCTTC.